This record concerns one T cell receptor (beta chain) sequence. Its antigen remains undetermined. Base-call qualities are not available, and no considerably larger clone is one nucleotide away. These data belong to a study of shared clonotypes between healthy human individuals (dated by TCRdb to 2019 to 2021). Turning to the overall study: The cohort comprised two women and a few men aged 18 to 49 years. Blood TCR repertoires of five healthy adults were deeply sequenced to estimate repertoire size and the extent of clonotype sharing between individuals. Libraries were prepared and TCR repertoires were sequenced by different laboratories using diverse techniques, in order to increase sequencing depth and limit assay-specific biases. Leukapheresis yielded between about 0.85 and 9.5 billion PBMCs per donor. For each donor, CD4 naive and CD4 memory were each run on three plates, CD8 naive on two plates, and CD8 memory on one plate.

The CDR3, from cysteine to phenylalanine, totals 16 residues. Just the 48-base CDR3 DNA is kept, in frame starting at base 1. CDR1 and CDR2, per the germline V gene (reference sequence), are MNHEY and SMNVEV. V has 5 bases trimmed and J has 5 bases trimmed; junction bases matching no gene number 12. Broad study findings and their caveats: Compared with non-shared clonotypes, clonotypes shared by all four sorted-subset donors had higher generation probabilities. Incomplete sequencing was indicated by rarefaction of sorted-subset datasets, despite the large sequencing depth. Sampling was restricted to blood, and TCR repertoires in tissue are likely to differ from TCR repertoires in blood. Estimated clonotype richness was generally larger for naive than for memory subsets. Based on pairwise subsampling, the degree of clonotype sharing among donors was expected to be affected by sequencing depth. The genetic and exposure-history diversity represented was limited by the small number of donors. Across four donors, about 4.5% of naive CD4, approximately 3.6% of naive CD8, about 2.3% of memory CD4, and about 0.4% of memory CD8 clonotypes were shared.

Using the deep immunoSEQ assay, multiplex PCR amplified TCR CDR3 regions from genomic DNA. Extracted genomic DNA from each cell subset was distributed evenly across all wells of several immunoSEQ 96-well plates, and each plate was treated as a replicate. For sorted subsets, approximately 190 ng genomic DNA, equal to about 30,000 T cell genomes, was loaded into each replicate PCR. Purified libraries were quantified with a Qubit 3.0 fluorometer, sized on a Bioanalyzer 2100, and re-quantified with the KAPA Library Quantification kit. Every immunoSEQ 96-well plate was sequenced on a dedicated single-read 150-cycle Illumina NextSeq 550 flow cell. The original pipeline was this. Because the immunoSEQ output held only junctional sequences and lacked quality scores, the filtering could not match the filtering applied to full-length reads. To assign V/J genes and CDR3, sequences were annotated using PyIR, a Python wrapper for IgBLAST v1.9, with IMGT germline references. Reads with weak V/J assignments (E-value above 1e-6), missing CDR3, stop codons, out-of-frame junctions, or ambiguous translated residues were removed. V3J clonotypes were defined as sequences sharing an identical inferred V gene, J gene, and CDR3 amino acid sequence. Percentage overlap between repertoires was computed as shared unique clonotypes divided by the size of the smaller repertoire. Three approaches were used to assess repertoire richness: RTK rarefaction, the Chao1 estimator, and Recon v2.1 estimates of unobserved clonotypes. For all TCRbeta clonotypes obtained by the gDNA method from a few donors, generation probabilities were computed with OLGA. In TCRdb, the immuneACCESS table is reduced to in-frame sequences with V and J assigned. These tables do not hold every clone; where another copy was compared, an unresolved V gene accounts for under half, and the others remain unexplained. V and J calls and clone size follow that table, whereas D and trimming were derived from the DNA. A total of around 2,000,000 clones appear in this sample, about 93% of them only once. The ten largest make up approximately 1.7% of the sample.

CD8 naive samples were CD45RO-negative cells positively selected for CCR7, giving a CD45RA+CCR7+ population that excluded TemRA cells. Healthy HIV-negative adults with no recently reported acute infections or vaccinations were included as donors. All donors were Caucasian adults living in Nashville, Tennessee, USA. Blood was collected by leukapheresis, and PBMCs were isolated by Ficoll-Histopaque density gradient centrifugation and then cryopreserved in liquid nitrogen vapor phase. Purity and quantity of every magnetically sorted T cell population were checked by analytical flow cytometry. Genomic DNA was isolated from every sorted fraction and measured by UV absorbance on a Nanodrop 2000c.

The chain joins TRBV27 to TRBJ2-1; 7 bases in between match TRBD2. Sequencing used naive CD8+ T cells from PBMCs. The cell subset or site label, read with the paper, signifies: CD45RA+CCR7+. The sequence was collected from a man aged 18 to 30 in good health. Some clones in this sample may be carry-over from other donors' samples. The CDR3 loop reads CASSPTTSVMNNEQFF. The nucleotide sequence is TGTGCCAGCAGTCCCACCACTAGCGTTATGAACAATGAGCAGTTCTTC.